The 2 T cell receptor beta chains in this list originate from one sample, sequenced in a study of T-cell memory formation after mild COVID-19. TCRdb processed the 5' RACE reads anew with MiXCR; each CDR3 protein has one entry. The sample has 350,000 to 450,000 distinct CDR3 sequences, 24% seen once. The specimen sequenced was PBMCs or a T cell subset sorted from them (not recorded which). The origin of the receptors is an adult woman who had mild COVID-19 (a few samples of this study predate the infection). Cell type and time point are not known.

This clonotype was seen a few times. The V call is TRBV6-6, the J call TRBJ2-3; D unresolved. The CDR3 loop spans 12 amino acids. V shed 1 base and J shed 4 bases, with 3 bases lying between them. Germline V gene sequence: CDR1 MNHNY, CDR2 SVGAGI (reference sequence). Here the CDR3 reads CASSYLADTQYF. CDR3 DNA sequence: TGTGCCAGCAGTTACTTGGCAGATACGCAGTATTTT.

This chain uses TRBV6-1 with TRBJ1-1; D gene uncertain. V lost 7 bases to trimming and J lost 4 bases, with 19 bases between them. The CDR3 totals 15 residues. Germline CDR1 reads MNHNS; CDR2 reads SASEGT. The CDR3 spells CASIYTPLGRTEAFF. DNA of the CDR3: TGTGCCAGCATCTACACCCCGCTAGGGCGCACTGAAGCTTTCTTT.